One and the same sample provided the 17 T cell receptor beta chains below, sequenced in a study of T cells in localized non-small cell lung cancer. The protocol was immunoSEQ multiplex PCR, while the TCRdb copy is restricted to in-frame clones and leaves out a portion. The table lists some 3,100 clones, 25% to 30% of them singletons. Sequences were derived from lung tumor tissue, sampled before any cancer treatment. Source of these receptors: a man aged 40 to 75 with stage III lung adenocarcinoma.

In nucleotides, the CDR3 is TGTGCCAGCAGACTCACAGGGGGTACTAGCTATGGCTACACCTTC. This translates into CASRLTGGTSYGYTF. The chain carries TRBV28 and TRBJ1-2; 8 nucleotides line up with TRBD1. Germline lookup yields CDR1 MDHEN and CDR2 SYDVKM. The CDR3 is made up of 15 amino acids. V lost 6 bases, J lost 4 bases, and 10 bases stayed unmatched.

The chain links TRBV28 to TRBJ1-5; D is unresolved. Trimming took 3 bases from V and 1 from J, leaving 4 bases between them. Per germline, CDR1 MDHEN and CDR2 SYDVKM. This CDR3 has 13 amino acids. CDR3 sequence reads: CASSFYSNQPQHF. CDR3 sequence (DNA): TGTGCCAGCAGTTTTTACAGCAATCAGCCCCAGCATTTT.

By sample share, this clone is medium-sized. V usage is TRBV28 and J usage is TRBJ2-2; 7 bases fit TRBD1. This CDR3 spans 16 amino acids. The germline CDR1 and CDR2 sequences are MDHEN and SYDVKM. Germline trimming cut 7 bases from V and 0 bases from J; bases unmatched to any gene: 8. The CDR3 reads CASTQVGTANTGELFF. The CDR3 coding sequence is TGTGCCAGCACCCAGGTCGGGACAGCGAACACCGGGGAGCTGTTTTTT.

This clone is classed as medium-sized. The rearrangement links TRBV11-3 to TRBJ2-1; 11 nucleotides line up with TRBD1. With V trimmed by 5 bases and J by 6 bases, 6 bases remained unmatched. This CDR3 spans 15 amino acids. The germline V gene has CDR1 SGHNT and CDR2 YENEEA. The CDR3 bases are TGTGCCAGCAGCCGCGATGGGACAGGGGGCAATGAGCAGTTCTTC. Translation: CASSRDGTGGNEQFF.

The V and J genes are TRBV6-8 and TRBJ1-2, with a tentative D call TRBD1 (6 bases). Germline V gene data show CDR1 as MNHGY and CDR2 as SAAAGT. The V gene lost 4 bases and the J gene lost 6 bases, with 15 bases spanning the gap. The CDR3 has 14 amino acids. CDR3 residues: CASSFLQGTHGYTF. The DNA of the CDR3 is TGTGCCAGCAGTTTCCTACAGGGTACCCATGGCTACACCTTC.

This clone was counted a few times. The rearrangement joins TRBV28 to TRBJ2-7; 8 positions match TRBD1. Losses at the gene ends were 6 bases for V and 3 bases for J; bases not matched to a gene: 4. This CDR3 comprises 13 residues. Germline V lookup: CDR1 MDHEN, CDR2 SYDVKM. The CDR3 is CASRQDRGYEQYF. CDR3 nucleotides: TGTGCCAGCAGGCAAGACAGGGGCTACGAGCAGTACTTC. The complete variable domain, with remaining parts taken from reference TRBV28 and TRBJ2-7, reads DVKVTQSSRYLVKRTGEKVFLECVQDMDHENMFWYRQDPGLGLRLIYFSYDVKMKEKGDIPEGYSVSREKKERFSLILESASTNQTSMYLCASRQDRGYEQYFGPGTRLTVT.

By its share, this clone is medium-sized (0.01 to 0.1%). The genes are TRBV6-8 and TRBJ1-3; 8 bases are a match to TRBD1. V lost 10 bases and J lost 2; bases outside the gene matches: 7. The length of the CDR3 is 14 residues. CDR1 and CDR2 (germline): MNHGY, SAAAGT. The CDR3 nucleotides read TGTGCCATCACCATGACAGGGGCTGGAAACACCATATATTTT. Translated, it gives CAITMTGAGNTIYF.

This chain connects TRBV18 to TRBJ2-5, with D possibly being TRBD1 or TRBD2 (5 bases each). Germline V lookup: CDR1 KGHSH, CDR2 LQKENI. CDR3 length: 16 residues. The V end lost 3 bases, the J end lost 5 bases, and 19 bases lay between the germline ends. The DNA of the CDR3 is TGTGCCAGCTCACCCCGGGACGGCGCAAGTCGGGAGACCCAGTACTTC. This gives the protein CASSPRDGASRETQYF.

This clone was counted a few times. The chain carries TRBV6-8 and TRBJ1-2, with D possibly TRBD1 on 6 matching bases. The CDR3 covers 13 residues. The V and J ends lost 6 bases and 4 bases respectively, with 12 bases between them. Germline CDR1 is MNHGY and CDR2 is SAAAGT. Here the CDR3 DNA reads TGTGCCAGCAGGGACCAGGGGACCTATGGCTACACCTTC. It encodes CASRDQGTYGYTF.

J is TRBJ2-1 and V is TRBV5-1, with D possibly being TRBD1 (5 bases). The CDR3 totals 14 residues. V gave up 1 base and J gave up 8 bases, with 13 bases separating them. The germline CDR1 and CDR2 sequences are SGHRS and YFSETQ. This CDR3 is CASSLLRAYDEQFF. CDR3 bases: TGCGCCAGCAGCTTGCTCAGGGCTTACGATGAGCAGTTCTTC. Drawing the rest from reference TRBV5-1 and TRBJ2-1, the complete variable domain is KAGVTQTPRYLIKTRGQQVTLSCSPISGHRSVSWYQQTPGQGLQFLFEYFSETQRNKGNFPGRFSGRQFSNSRSEMNVSTLELGDSALYLCASSLLRAYDEQFFGPGTRLTVL.

This clone has just a few counts. V usage is TRBV28 and J usage is TRBJ2-2; the D is unclear. The CDR3 extends over 13 amino acids. The ends were cut back, 3 bases at V and 4 bases at J, with 6 bases in the middle. CDR1 is MDHEN and CDR2 is SYDVKM in the germline V gene. The CDR3 here is CASSFRPTGELFF. CDR3 sequence (DNA): TGTGCCAGCAGTTTTCGCCCCACCGGGGAGCTGTTTTTT.

This clone came up a few times. The chain joins TRBV6-8 to TRBJ2-3, with D hard to call. V lost 6 bases and J 0 bases, leaving 13 bases between the germline ends. The CDR3 contains 15 residues. Germline-derived CDR1 and CDR2 are MNHGY and SAAAGT. CDR3 sequence: CASRPRAASTDTQYF. As DNA, the CDR3 is TGTGCCAGCAGACCCCGTGCGGCTAGCACAGATACGCAGTATTTT.

The chain uses TRBV11-3 and TRBJ1-3; 7 positions match TRBD1. Germline CDR1 reads SGHNT; CDR2 reads YENEEA. The CDR3 sequence is 15 residues long. The V gene end was trimmed by 5 bases and the J gene end by 6 bases; junction bases not matched to a gene: 10. The CDR3 region has the DNA TGTGCCAGCAGCCTTTTGACAGGGAGAGTAAACACCATATATTTT. Protein sequence: CASSLLTGRVNTIYF.

The CDR3 DNA sequence: TGTGCCAGTAGTATAGTGTCCAGCCAGCCCCAGCATTTT. It encodes CASSIVSSQPQHF. V usage is TRBV19 and J usage is TRBJ1-5; D gene ambiguous. The V gene's germline CDR1 is LNHDA and CDR2 SQIVND (reference sequence). The V gene lost 1 base and the J gene lost 7 bases, with 8 bases spanning the gap. The CDR3 covers 13 residues. The whole variable domain, filled in from reference TRBV19 and TRBJ1-5, reads DGGITQSPKYLFRKEGQNVTLSCEQNLNHDAMYWYRQDPGQGLRLIYYSQIVNDFQKGDIAEGYSVSREKKESFPLTVTSAQKNPTAFYLCASSIVSSQPQHFGDGTRLSIL.

Only a few counts were recorded for this clone. V and J are TRBV1 and TRBJ2-3; no DNA check was done on the table's D call, TRBD2. TRBV1 is given as a pseudogene. The CDR3 extends over 19 amino acids. CDR3 amino acids: CASSVGLAGGMGTTDTQYF. The CDR3 nucleotides are TGCGCCAGCAGCGTCGGACTAGCGGGAGGGATGGGTACCACAGATACGCAGTATTTT.

The CDR3 loop is CASSPRTGDYGYTF. CDR3 in DNA: TGTGCCAGCAGCCCACGGACGGGAGACTATGGCTACACCTTC. This chain links TRBV11-3 with TRBJ1-2; D not certain. The V end was cut by 5 bases, the J end by 3 bases, with 13 bases between. Germline-derived CDR1 and CDR2 are SGHNT and YENEEA. This CDR3 has 14 amino acids.

This clone was observed a few times. The rearrangement joins TRBV2 to TRBJ2-2, with TRBD1 matching over 9 bases. V lost 4 bases to trimming and J lost 6 bases; unmatched junction nucleotides: 0. The CDR3 is 13 residues long. In germline, CDR1 is SNHLY, CDR2 FYNNEI. The DNA of the CDR3 is TGTGCCAGCAGTGGACAGGGGGCCGGGGAGCTGTTTTTT. This codes for CASSGQGAGELFF.